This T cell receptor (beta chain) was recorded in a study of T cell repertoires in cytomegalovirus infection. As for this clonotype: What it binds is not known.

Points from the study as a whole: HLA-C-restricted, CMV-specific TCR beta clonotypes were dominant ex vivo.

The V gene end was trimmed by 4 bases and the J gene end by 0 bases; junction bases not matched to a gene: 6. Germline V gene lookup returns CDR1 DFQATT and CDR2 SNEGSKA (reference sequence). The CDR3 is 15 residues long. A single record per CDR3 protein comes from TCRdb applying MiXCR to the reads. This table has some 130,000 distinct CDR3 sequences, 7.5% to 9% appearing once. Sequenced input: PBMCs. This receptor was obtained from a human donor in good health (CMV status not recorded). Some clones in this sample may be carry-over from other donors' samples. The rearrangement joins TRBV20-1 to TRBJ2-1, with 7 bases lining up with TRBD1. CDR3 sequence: CSAKQGSNSYNEQFF. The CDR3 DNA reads TGCAGTGCTAAACAGGGGTCGAACTCCTACAATGAGCAGTTCTTC.